This TCR beta chain was identified during a study of early T cells in non-severe SARS-CoV-2 infection. Study at large: Sequencing of bulk RNA from unsorted whole blood was done, without chain pairing.

TCRdb re-called the 5' RACE reads through MiXCR, storing one row per CDR3 protein. The table lists about 77,000 distinct CDR3 sequences, approximately 15% of them singletons, with around 2.6% in the top ten. This clonotype appeared a single time. The antigen remains undetermined. CDR3 length: 16 amino acids. V dropped 0 bases and J dropped 1; count of bases not matched to a gene: 3. CDR1 MNHEY and CDR2 SVGAGI come from the germline V gene. The study, taken as a whole, reports: In VDJdb matching, anti-spike CD8 responses were favored while private and CD4 specificities went missing.

Sequenced: whole blood. The V call is TRBV6-5, the J call TRBJ2-3, with 8 bases that match TRBD2. This clonotype was sampled from an adult who was a healthcare worker with PCR-confirmed SARS-CoV-2 infection or an uninfected control (not recorded which). CDR3 sequence reads: CASSYSNSGGTDTQYF. The CDR3, as DNA: TGTGCCAGCAGTTACTCCAATAGCGGGGGCACAGATACGCAGTATTTT.